These 8 T cell receptor beta chains were all obtained from the same sample, sequenced in a study of Graves' ophthalmopathy and Graves' hyperthyroidism. For repertoire sequencing, the TCR beta CDR3 regions were amplified from RNA transcripts. RT-PCR was first run with HTBI primers, then multiplex PCR in a second round. One entry per CDR3 protein, called by TCRdb with MiXCR from the multiplex PCR reads. The sample shows a few hundred thousand distinct CDR3 sequences, approximately 21% of them seen only once. The sample consisted of peripheral blood. Receptor source: a woman between 50 and 59 years old with Graves' ophthalmopathy.

This clonotype came up many times. This chain joins TRBV3-1 and TRBJ1-1; D unresolved. V lost 3 bases and J 1 base, leaving 12 bases between the germline ends. Germline loops: CDR1 LGHDT, CDR2 YNNKEL (reference sequence). This CDR3 region has 15 residues. The CDR3 nucleotides are TGTGCCAGCAGCCATACTAGTCGGAAGAACACTGAAGCTTTCTTT. Protein product: CASSHTSRKNTEAFF.

The V call is TRBV6-5, the J call TRBJ2-5; no reliable D call. The assigned J gene may be wrong: the sequence end matches TRBJ2-7 better. CDR1 MNHEY and CDR2 SVGAGI come from the germline V gene. The CDR3 totals 16 residues. The CDR3 loop reads CASSYGFGDLTYEQYF. The CDR3 region has the DNA TGTGCCAGCAGTTACGGGTTTGGGGATTTAACCTACGAGCAGTACTTC.

The chain couples TRBV28 to TRBJ1-2; the D is unclear. The V gene lost 5 bases and the J gene lost 6 bases, with 4 bases spanning the gap. The CDR3 loop spans 10 amino acids. Germline loops: CDR1 MDHEN, CDR2 SYDVKM. CDR3 nucleotide sequence: TGTGCCAGCAGTGAGAATGGCTACACCTTC. Its translation: CASSENGYTF.

This clonotype was picked up many times. The CDR3 is CASSYSNTGVNTEAFF. The DNA of the CDR3 is TGTGCCAGCAGTTACTCGAACACTGGGGTGAACACTGAAGCTTTCTTT. The rearrangement joins TRBV6-5 to TRBJ1-1; no clear D gene. V was trimmed by 0 bases and J by 0 bases, leaving 11 bases between them. Germline lookup yields CDR1 MNHEY and CDR2 SVGAGI. The CDR3 spans 16 residues.

This clonotype was counted ten times or more. The chain has TRBV12-3 or TRBV12-4 and TRBJ2-5; D is perhaps TRBD2 (6 bases). V lost 4 bases and J 5 bases, leaving 17 bases between the germline ends. CDR3 length: 15 residues. For the CDR3, the DNA is TGTGCCAGCAGTTCTAGCGCTAAGTCTAAGGAGACCCAGTACTTC. This sequence encodes CASSSSAKSKETQYF.

The V and J genes are TRBV5-1 and TRBJ1-1; D remains unclear. This CDR3 has 13 amino acids. Looked up from germline, CDR1 is SGHRS and CDR2 is YFSETQ. With 4 bases removed from V and 4 bases from J, the gap between germline ends came to 11 bases. CDR3 residues: CASSPYSGTEAFF. CDR3 coding DNA: TGCGCCAGCAGCCCCTACAGCGGCACTGAAGCTTTCTTT.

This clonotype has ten or more counts. The CDR3 nucleotides are TGCAGTGCTCCGGACGTCAATTCACCCCTCCACTTT. This encodes CSAPDVNSPLHF. The rearrangement joins TRBV20-1 to TRBJ1-6, with D unclear. Trimming left V 5 bases short and J 7 bases short, with 9 bases between. The CDR3 covers 12 residues. Germline CDR1 and CDR2: DFQATT and SNEGSKA (reference sequence).

At least ten counts were recorded for this clonotype. This chain uses TRBV14 with TRBJ1-2; D remains unclear. This CDR3 has 13 residues. CDR1 is SGHDN, CDR2 FVKESK, per germline. V was pared by 5 bases and J by 7 bases, with 14 bases between. The CDR3 DNA sequence: TGTGCCAGCAGCGAACGGGTGATGGGTGGCTACACCTTC. This encodes CASSERVMGGYTF.